The 13 T cell receptor beta chains reported below all come from one sample, sequenced in a study of T cell changes during pregnancy in multiple sclerosis. TCRdb keeps only in-frame clones here, not all; method: immunoSEQ multiplex PCR. The data contain about 52,000 clones, around 90% of them singletons. This specimen was CD4+ T cells from peripheral blood mononuclear cells, taken before pregnancy. The receptors come from a female donor with multiple sclerosis, enrolled in a pregnancy study.

The CDR3 region is CASSIDVQASYEQYF. CDR3 nucleotide sequence: TGTGCCAGTAGTATAGACGTTCAGGCCTCCTACGAGCAGTACTTC. The chain has TRBV19 and TRBJ2-7; D ambiguous. Germline loops: CDR1 LNHDA, CDR2 SQIVND (reference sequence). Trimming pared 0 bases from V and 0 bases from J, leaving 9 bases between. The CDR3 is 15 amino acids.

J is TRBJ2-6 and V is TRBV7-8; 8 nucleotides agree with TRBD1. This CDR3 is built from 17 residues. Looked up from germline, CDR1 is SGHVS and CDR2 is FQNEAQ. V dropped 7 bases and J dropped 4; count of bases not matched to a gene: 12. CDR3 sequence: CASTLTGVIPGANVLTF. The CDR3 DNA reads TGTGCCAGCACCCTGACAGGGGTAATTCCAGGGGCCAACGTCCTGACTTTC.

V and J are TRBV27 and TRBJ2-2; D is ambiguous. This CDR3 has 13 amino acids. Trimming shortened V by 10 bases and J by 1 base, and 10 bases separated the two germline ends. In germline, CDR1 is MNHEY, CDR2 SMNVEV (reference sequence). DNA for the CDR3: TGTGCCACCGTCGTTTTGAACACCGGGGAGCTGTTTTTT. It encodes CATVVLNTGELFF.

V gene TRBV4-2 combines with J gene TRBJ2-2, with 8 positions matching TRBD1. CDR1 and CDR2 (germline): LGHNA, YNFKEQ. The CDR3 spans 16 residues. With V trimmed by 4 bases and J by 1 base, 5 bases remained unmatched. The CDR3 sequence is CASSPADRGNTGELFF. As DNA, the CDR3 is TGTGCCAGCAGCCCGGCCGACAGGGGGAACACCGGGGAGCTGTTTTTT.

V gene TRBV19 combines with J gene TRBJ1-1; 7 nucleotides align to TRBD1. V lost 3 bases and J lost 4; bases outside the gene matches: 11. CDR3 length equals 16 residues. Germline values: CDR1 LNHDA, CDR2 SQIVND (reference sequence). CDR3 region: CASSIQWFRGPTEAFF. The DNA of the CDR3 is TGTGCCAGTAGTATCCAATGGTTTAGGGGGCCCACTGAAGCTTTCTTT.

The J gene is TRBJ2-3, the V gene TRBV5-1; 8 bases agree with TRBD1. This CDR3 has 14 residues. Looked up from germline, CDR1 is SGHRS and CDR2 is YFSETQ. V was clipped by 4 bases and J by 2 bases; unmatched bases: 3. CDR3 DNA: TGCGCCAGCAGCGTGGACAGGGCCACAGATACGCAGTATTTT. Translated: CASSVDRATDTQYF.

The CDR3 nucleotides read TGTGCCAGCAGCCCGCGGACTAGCGGGAGAGAGACCCAGTACTTC. Protein: CASSPRTSGRETQYF. This chain joins TRBV7-2 and TRBJ2-5; 13 bases are shared with TRBD2. The germline V gene encodes CDR1 SGHTA and CDR2 FQGNSA. The CDR3 runs to 15 residues. V was pared by 5 bases and J by 4 bases, with 4 bases of the junction left unmatched.

V and J are TRBV5-6 and TRBJ2-1; a weak D match, TRBD2 (5 bases). This CDR3 is 13 amino acids long. Trimming stripped 0 bases from V and 7 bases from J, with 8 bases between. Germline CDR1 and CDR2: SGHDT and YYEEEE. This CDR3 reads CASSLGAGNEQFF. CDR3 nucleotides: TGTGCCAGCAGCTTGGGCGCGGGTAATGAGCAGTTCTTC.

The rearrangement uses TRBV7-2 and TRBJ2-3; 11 bases line up with TRBD1. The CDR3 is made up of 17 amino acids. V lost 5 bases, J lost 13 bases, and 20 bases stayed unmatched. Per the germline V gene, CDR1 is SGHTA and CDR2 is FQGNSA. The CDR3 bases are TGTGCCAGCAGCCCCTTCCCTCGTGCGGGACAGGGGGTATTCGAGTATTTT. The encoded protein is CASSPFPRAGQGVFEYF.

This clone was counted between two and nine times. The V call is TRBV11-2, the J call TRBJ2-7, with TRBD1 matching 8 bases. Trimming cost V 5 bases and J 3 bases; bases outside gene matches: 9. This CDR3 is 15 amino acids long. Germline V gene lookup returns CDR1 SGHAT and CDR2 FQNNGV. The CDR3 sequence is CASSRMGQVFYEQYF. The CDR3 coding sequence is TGTGCCAGCAGCCGAATGGGACAGGTATTCTACGAGCAGTACTTC.

The V and J genes are TRBV13 and TRBJ2-2; 12 bases are a match to TRBD2. The germline V gene has CDR1 PRHDT and CDR2 FYEKMQ (reference sequence). The CDR3 covers 16 residues. Trimming took 2 bases from V and 7 from J; bases not matched to a gene: 5. CDR3 nucleotide sequence: TGTGCCAGCAGCTTAAGACTAGCGGGAGTTGGCGGGGAGCTGTTTTTT. Amino acid sequence: CASSLRLAGVGGELFF. Together with reference TRBV13 and TRBJ2-2, the CDR3 gives the full variable domain: AAGVIQSPRHLIKEKRETATLKCYPIPRHDTVYWYQQGPGQDPQFLISFYEKMQSDKGSIPDRFSAQQFSDYHSELNMSSLELGDSALYFCASSLRLAGVGGELFFGEGSRLTVL.

This chain joins TRBV6-1 and TRBJ2-2; TRBD1 matches at 8 bases. The J segment lost 7 bases and the V segment lost 3 bases, leaving 4 bases of the junction unmatched. The germline V gene encodes CDR1 MNHNS and CDR2 SASEGT. This CDR3 comprises 14 residues. The chain's CDR3 is CASSDRQGHGELFF. The CDR3 DNA reads as TGTGCCAGCAGTGACAGACAGGGGCACGGGGAGCTGTTTTTT.

This clone has a single count. This chain joins TRBV19 and TRBJ1-4; TRBD1 aligns across 7 bases. V lost 6 bases, J lost 5 bases, and 9 bases stayed unmatched. This CDR3 contains 15 residues. From germline, CDR1 is LNHDA and CDR2 SQIVND (reference sequence). In DNA, the CDR3 is TGTGCCAGTAGCCCGGAGAGACAGGGCAATGAAAAACTGTTTTTT. It specifies CASSPERQGNEKLFF.